This T cell receptor beta chain was observed in a study of identical twins. General study findings and limits: Those out-of-frame alpha sequences shared by twins showed an excess of low generation probability. High-abundance cord blood beta clonotypes had fewer insertions; memory repertoires showed none. Less excess twin sharing appeared in beta out-of-frame sequences.

The authors used template switching to add a universal primer site and gave cDNA unique molecular identifiers. TCRdb reanalysed the 5' RACE reads using MiXCR and keeps one entry per CDR3 protein. The sample lists 100,000 or so distinct CDR3 sequences, 5.9% occurring once. CDR1 and CDR2 from the germline V gene are SGDLS and YYNGEE. Losses at the gene ends were 4 bases for V and 5 bases for J; bases not matched to a gene: 5. This CDR3 has 13 residues. Many counts were recorded for this clonotype. Its antigen is as yet unknown. This clonotype was sampled from a woman aged 45 to 65 in good health. Sequenced material: memory T cells sorted from blood. This rearrangement joins TRBV9 to TRBJ2-7, with TRBD2 matching over 8 bases. CDR3 coding DNA: TGTGCCAGCAGCCCCGGGACTAGAGACGAGCAGTACTTC. This codes for CASSPGTRDEQYF.